The source of this TCR beta chain is a study of T-cell reconstitution after alpha-beta-depleted transplantation in children. Findings and caveats of the study: One year post-transplant, T-cell counts and diversity were largely derived from T cells produced anew. Recipient T cells and thymic progenitors that survived gave rise to the high TCRbeta diversity observed at day 60 in some patients. Reported findings indicate that, about two months after transplant, alpha-beta T cells came from several hundred expanded clones, which were derived from non-depleted graft cells.

The CDR3 has 18 amino acids. CDR1 is SGDLS and CDR2 is YYNGEE in the germline V gene. Trimming cost V 0 bases and J 3 bases; bases outside gene matches: 15. This clonotype showed up just a few times. Antigen unknown. The library targeted TCRbeta and was prepared with unique molecular identifiers. TCRdb fed the PCR reads into MiXCR, producing one record per CDR3 protein. The sample yields 800,000 to 1,000,000 distinct CDR3 sequences, around 30% seen once. This TCR came from a boy less than two years old who had a stem cell transplant for SCID, so the T cells may come from the graft donor. The sample here was PBMCs, mostly from graft donor cells, taken 360 days after TCRalphabeta/CD19-depleted stem cell transplant. V is TRBV9 and J is TRBJ2-7, with 7 bases aligning to TRBD1. As DNA, the CDR3 is TGTGCCAGCAGCGTAGCTGGGGACAGTCGATCTCCAGACTACGAGCAGTACTTC. This translates into CASSVAGDSRSPDYEQYF.